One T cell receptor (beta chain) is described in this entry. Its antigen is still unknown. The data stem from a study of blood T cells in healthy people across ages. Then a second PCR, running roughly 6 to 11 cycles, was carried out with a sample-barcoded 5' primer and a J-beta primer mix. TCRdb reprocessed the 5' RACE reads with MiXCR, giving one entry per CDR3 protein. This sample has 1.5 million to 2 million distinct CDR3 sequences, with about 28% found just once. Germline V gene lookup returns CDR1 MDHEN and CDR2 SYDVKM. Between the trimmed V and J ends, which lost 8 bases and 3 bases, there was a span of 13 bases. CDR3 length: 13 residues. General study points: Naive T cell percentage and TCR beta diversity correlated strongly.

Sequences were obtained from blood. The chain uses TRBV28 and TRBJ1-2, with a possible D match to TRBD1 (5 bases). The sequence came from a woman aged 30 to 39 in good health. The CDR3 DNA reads TGTGCCAGCCGTCCCGGGGCGGACTATGGCTACACCTTC. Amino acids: CASRPGADYGYTF.